These T cell receptor beta chains were read from a single sample in a study of T cell repertoires in cytomegalovirus infection. These TCRs are of unknown antigen specificity. TCRdb called the reads again in MiXCR, with one record for every CDR3 protein. The data contain around 300,000 distinct CDR3 sequences, more than 20% of them singletons. Sequencing was performed on cultured PBMCs, taken from culture after CMV antigen stimulation. The receptors originated from a human donor in good health (CMV status not recorded). Some clones in this sample may be carry-over from other donors' samples. Both conserved end residues are part of each CDR3. A D gene is named only where the DNA matches it firmly. Size is omitted from some rows. Given values are once, few, many or a class for expanded clones.

J gene | D gene | clone size | V gene | CDR3 DNA | CDR3 protein
TRBJ1-1 | TRBD1 | few | TRBV2 | TGTGCCAGCAGCGTACAGGGGGGAAGCACTGAAGCTTTCTTT | CASSVQGGSTEAFF
TRBJ2-5 | TRBD2 | few | TRBV9 | TGTGCCAGCAGCCTAGGACTAGCGCAACTACAAGAGACCCAGTACTTC | CASSLGLAQLQETQYF
TRBJ1-1 | - | few | TRBV10-3 | TGTGCCGGCCAACAGGGAAGAGGCACTGAAGCTTTCTTT | CAGQQGRGTEAFF
TRBJ2-4 | TRBD2 | few | TRBV4-1 | TGCGCCAGCAGCCAACCGGGAGGGCCCCTGGCCAAAAACATTCAGTACTTC | CASSQPGGPLAKNIQYF
TRBJ2-5 | - | - | TRBV6-6 | TGTGCCAGCAGTTACGAGGGGGGATCCGGGACCCAGTACTTC | CASSYEGGSGTQYF
TRBJ2-7 | TRBD2 | once | TRBV12-3/TRBV12-4 | TGTGCCACCCGTACTAGCGGGAAATACGAGCAGTACTTC | CATRTSGKYEQYF
TRBJ1-5 | - | - | TRBV9 | TGTGCCAGCAGCGTAGATGGCCGGATCGGGCAGCCCCAGCATTTT | CASSVDGRIGQPQHF
TRBJ1-1 | - | few | TRBV18 | TGTGCCAGCTCACCCGGGAGGGTGAACACTGAAGCTTTCTTT | CASSPGRVNTEAFF
TRBJ2-7 | - | many | TRBV7-2 | TGTGCCAGCAGCACCCTAGCGAGACAGAGCGAGCAGTACTTC | CASSTLARQSEQYF
TRBJ1-1 | - | few | TRBV30 | TGTGCCTGGAGTAGAACGAACACTGAAGCTTTCTTT | CAWSRTNTEAFF
TRBJ1-1 | TRBD1 | many | TRBV7-2 | TGTGCCAGCAGCTTAGGTGGGACAGGGGTCACTGAAGCTTTCTTT | CASSLGGTGVTEAFF
TRBJ2-3 | TRBD2 | - | TRBV14 | TGTGCCAGCAGCCAAGATATCGGGAGGGATACGCAGTATTTT | CASSQDIGRDTQYF
TRBJ2-7 | TRBD2 | few | TRBV10-3 | TGTGCCATCAGACCGGGGGGTAGCTCCTACGAGCAGTACTTC | CAIRPGGSSYEQYF
TRBJ2-1 | - | many | TRBV12-3/TRBV12-4 | TGTGCCAGCAGTCCGCGACTCGGAAGCTCCTACAATGAGCAGTTCTTC | CASSPRLGSSYNEQFF
TRBJ2-1 | - | - | TRBV9 | TGTGCCAGCAGCGTAGAGGGGGGCCCCTACAATGAGCAGTTCTTC | CASSVEGGPYNEQFF
TRBJ2-2 | TRBD1 | - | TRBV7-2 | TGTGCCAGCAGCTCGGGACAGTCCACCGGGGAGCTGTTTTTT | CASSSGQSTGELFF
TRBJ2-6 | - | - | TRBV5-6 | TGTGCCAGCAGCTTTCCAGGGGCGTGGGCCAACGTCCTGACTTTC | CASSFPGAWANVLTF
TRBJ1-2 | TRBD1 | - | TRBV10-3 | TGTGCCATCAGTGAGGGGACAGGGGATAACTATGGCTACACCTTC | CAISEGTGDNYGYTF
TRBJ2-7 | TRBD2 | - | TRBV6-2/TRBV6-3 | TGTGCCAGCGAGGGACTAAGAAACGAGCAGTACTTC | CASEGLRNEQYF
TRBJ1-2 | - | few | TRBV6-1 | TGTGCCAGCAGTCAGTACAGGGTTGGTGGCTACACCTTC | CASSQYRVGGYTF
TRBJ1-5 | TRBD1 | many | TRBV19 | TGTGCCAGTAGTATCGCCGGACAGGGCAATCAGCCCCAGCATTTT | CASSIAGQGNQPQHF
TRBJ2-7 | TRBD1 | - | TRBV7-9 | TGTGCCAGCAGCCCCGGGACAGTCACGATGCTATACTTC | CASSPGTVTMLYF
TRBJ2-3 | - | many | TRBV18 | TGTGCCAGCTCACCTGCATACAGTGGGATCCCAGATACGCAGTATTTT | CASSPAYSGIPDTQYF
TRBJ2-5 | TRBD1 | few | TRBV6-1 | TGTGCCAGCAGAGGCGGACAGGGGGCAGAGACCCAGTACTTC | CASRGGQGAETQYF
TRBJ2-2 | - | few | TRBV19 | TGTGCCAGCAAGAACTACCTGAACACCGGGGAGCTGTTTTTT | CASKNYLNTGELFF
TRBJ2-7 | TRBD2 | - | TRBV20-1 | TGCAGTGCCCCCATATTAGCGGGAGGGCCCGAGCAGTACTTC | CSAPILAGGPEQYF
TRBJ2-2 | TRBD1 | - | TRBV20-1 | TGCAGTGCCGAAGACAGGGACACCGGGGAGCTGTTTTTT | CSAEDRDTGELFF
TRBJ2-1 | - | - | TRBV2 | TGTGCCAGCAGTGTGCAGGGGATTCACCTCAATGAGCAGTTCTTC | CASSVQGIHLNEQFF
TRBJ2-5 | TRBD2 | - | TRBV5-3 | TGTGCCAGCAGGCCGGGACTAGCGGGACTCCAAGAGACCCAGTACTTC | CASRPGLAGLQETQYF
TRBJ1-2 | TRBD1 | many | TRBV7-9 | TGTGCCAGCAGCTTGGACAGGGTAGGGGGCTACACCTTC | CASSLDRVGGYTF
TRBJ1-4 | TRBD1 | - | TRBV4-1 | TGCGCCAGCAGCCCACAAAGACAGGGTTCTGAAAAACTGTTTTTT | CASSPQRQGSEKLFF
TRBJ2-5 | - | few | TRBV20-1 | TGCAGTGCTGAGGTAGACGGGGAGACCCAGTACTTC | CSAEVDGETQYF
TRBJ1-2 | - | - | TRBV12-3/TRBV12-4 | TGTGCCAGCAGTTTACTGGACGGCTATGGCTACACCTTC | CASSLLDGYGYTF
TRBJ2-5 | - | few | TRBV6-2/TRBV6-3 | TGTGCCAGCAGACGGACTCTGACCGGAGAGACCCAGTACTTC | CASRRTLTGETQYF
TRBJ1-2 | TRBD1 | - | TRBV6-2/TRBV6-3 | TGTGCCAGCAGTGATAACAGGGGGCGCAGGTCTAACTATGGCTACACCTTC | CASSDNRGRRSNYGYTF
TRBJ2-7 | TRBD2 | few | TRBV27 | TGTGCCAGCACGGGACTAGCGGGAGTTGAGCAGTACTTC | CASTGLAGVEQYF
TRBJ2-3 | - | - | TRBV6-2/TRBV6-3 | TGTGCCAGCAGTTACGTAGATACGCAGTATTTT | CASSYVDTQYF
TRBJ2-3 | TRBD1 | few | TRBV7-2 | TGTGCCAGCACCCAGGGGGCAAATACGCAGTATTTT | CASTQGANTQYF
TRBJ1-1 | - | - | TRBV19 | TGTGCCAGTAGTATTGCACAGGGAGGAATGACTGAAGCTTTCTTT | CASSIAQGGMTEAFF
TRBJ2-7 | - | - | TRBV9 | TGTGCCAGCAGAGGAAGCCGGGGCCTCCCTTCCTACGAGCAGTACTTC | CASRGSRGLPSYEQYF
TRBJ2-2 | TRBD2 | - | TRBV7-9 | TGTGCCAGCAGTCAAAGGGGACTAGCGGGAACCGGGGAGCTGTTTTTT | CASSQRGLAGTGELFF
TRBJ2-1 | - | few | TRBV4-2 | TGTGCCAGCAGCCTCCGTCGCGGGTCCTACAATGAGCAGTTCTTC | CASSLRRGSYNEQFF
TRBJ1-5 | TRBD1 | many | TRBV7-9 | TGTGCCAGCAGCCCGGGACAGGGGGATCAGCCCCAGCATTTT | CASSPGQGDQPQHF
TRBJ1-2 | - | - | TRBV6-8 | TGTGCCAGCAGAACCGGGAGGATCTATGGCTACACCTTC | CASRTGRIYGYTF
TRBJ1-5 | - | - | TRBV12-3/TRBV12-4 | TGTGCCAGCAGTTTTTTGAGGTCGGGGCCCCAGCATTTT | CASSFLRSGPQHF
TRBJ2-3 | - | few | TRBV20-1 | TGCAGTGCTAGACCTTCCATCGGGGCGCGCACAGATACGCAGTATTTT | CSARPSIGARTDTQYF
TRBJ2-1 | TRBD2 | - | TRBV29-1 | TGCAGCGTTGCTGGGCGACTAGCGGGTGGGAATGAGCAGTTCTTC | CSVAGRLAGGNEQFF
TRBJ1-5 | - | few | TRBV10-3 | TGTGCCATCAGCCAAGACGTATACAATCAGCCCCAGCATTTT | CAISQDVYNQPQHF